Listed here are 30 T cell receptor beta chains from one sample, sequenced in a study of regulatory T cells in long-lasting Graves disease. The time point was: newly diagnosed GD, antithyroid drugs for less than 3 months. TCR sequences were obtained from RNA taken from PBMCs. To make TCR beta libraries, researchers used iRepertoire HTBI primers and Arm-PCR of CDR3 regions. TCRdb reprocessed the multiplex PCR reads via MiXCR and lists one record per CDR3 protein. Here the sample spans about 530,000 distinct CDR3 sequences, approximately 16% being singletons. This sample also belongs to another study, concerning T cells in Graves' hyperthyroidism and ophthalmopathy.

This specimen consisted of peripheral blood mononuclear cells (PBMCs), obtained at new diagnosis, from a patient treated with antithyroid drugs. The receptors stem from a woman aged 35-60 years with Graves disease.

The gene calls are TRBV4-2 and TRBJ1-1; 7 nucleotides match TRBD1. Losses at the gene ends were 0 bases for V and 4 bases for J; bases not matched to a gene: 5. The CDR3 has 15 amino acids. The germline CDR1 and CDR2 sequences are LGHNA and YNFKEQ. CDR3 amino acids: CASSQETGSTTEAFF. The DNA for the CDR3 is TGTGCCAGCAGCCAAGAGACAGGGTCTACCACTGAAGCTTTCTTT.

This chain connects TRBV9 to TRBJ2-1; 9 bases are shared with TRBD1. The trim removed 4 bases at V and 5 bases at J, leaving 7 bases unmatched. Germline lookup yields CDR1 SGDLS and CDR2 YYNGEE. The CDR3 is 15 residues long. The CDR3 reads CASSLGQGNHNEQFF. CDR3 DNA: TGTGCCAGCAGCCTCGGACAGGGGAATCACAATGAGCAGTTCTTC.

Ten or more counts support this clonotype. This chain joins TRBV3-1 and TRBJ1-5; TRBD1 might be the D (5 bases). V lost 0 bases and J lost 0, with 9 bases in between. Germline V CDR1 and CDR2: LGHDT, YNNKEL (reference sequence). This CDR3 is 16 amino acids long. The CDR3 sequence: CASSQDTGASNQPQHF. The DNA of the CDR3 is TGTGCCAGCAGCCAAGATACAGGAGCTAGCAATCAGCCCCAGCATTTT.

The rearrangement links TRBV29-1 to TRBJ1-2; D is undetermined. The CDR3 runs 8 residues. Trimming pared 5 bases from V and 6 bases from J, leaving 1 base between. Germline V gives CDR1 SQVTM, CDR2 ANQGSEA. Here the CDR3 DNA reads TGCAGCGTTAATGGCTACACCTTC. Amino acids: CSVNGYTF.

This clonotype showed up many times. The V gene is TRBV6-1, the J gene TRBJ1-4; D is undetermined. V was clipped by 7 bases and J by 5 bases, with 8 bases between them. The germline CDR1 and CDR2 sequences are MNHNS and SASEGT. The CDR3 runs 12 residues. The CDR3 spells CASTDRNEKLFF. CDR3 DNA: TGTGCCAGCACCGATCGGAATGAAAAACTGTTTTTT.

CDR3 sequence reads: CASSGTSERVAKNIQYF. In DNA form, the CDR3 reads TGTGCCAGCAGCGGTACCTCCGAGCGGGTAGCCAAAAACATTCAGTACTTC. The chain employs TRBV7-9 and TRBJ2-4, with D perhaps matching TRBD2 (6 bases). The CDR3 covers 17 residues. Per germline, CDR1 SEHNR and CDR2 FQNEAQ (reference sequence). Trimming shortened V by 5 bases and J by 0 bases, and 17 bases separated the two germline ends.

The chain couples TRBV12-3 or TRBV12-4 to TRBJ2-5, with D perhaps TRBD2 (6 bases). Trimming took off 5 bases at V and 13 bases at J, with 26 bases between the two ends. This CDR3 region has 15 residues. CDR3 region: CASSDPGTGRLARYF. DNA of the CDR3: TGTGCCAGCAGTGACCCCGGGACTGGACGGTTGGCCCGGTACTTC.

In this sample, this clonotype turned up many times. The chain joins TRBV7-8 to TRBJ1-1; D uncertain. V was clipped by 5 bases and J by 3 bases, with 10 bases between them. CDR3 size: 13 residues. Germline V gene data show CDR1 as SGHVS and CDR2 as FQNEAQ. CDR3 nucleotide sequence: TGTGCCAGCAGCATCGGACCTCACACTGAAGCTTTCTTT. This sequence encodes CASSIGPHTEAFF.

Only a few counts were recorded for this clonotype. This chain connects TRBV29-1 to TRBJ2-3; D perhaps matches TRBD1 (6 bases). V lost 0 bases to trimming and J lost 1 base, with 11 bases between them. This CDR3 is built from 15 residues. The germline gives CDR1 SQVTM, CDR2 ANQGSEA. CDR3 sequence (DNA): TGCAGCGTTGAAGAGTCAGGGGCCCGCACAGATACGCAGTATTTT. This translates into CSVEESGARTDTQYF.

This clonotype occurred a few times. This chain connects TRBV29-1 to TRBJ2-2; D is undetermined. CDR3 length: 13 residues. V lost 1 base, J lost 5 bases, and 8 bases lay in between. The germline V gene has CDR1 SQVTM and CDR2 ANQGSEA. CDR3 sequence reads: CSVEGLQTGELFF. CDR3 nucleotides: TGCAGCGTTGAAGGGCTTCAAACCGGGGAGCTGTTTTTT.

V gene TRBV19 combines with J gene TRBJ2-7; D tentatively reads TRBD1 or TRBD2 (7 bases each). Germline assignment: CDR1 LNHDA and CDR2 SQIVND (reference sequence). Deletions cut 4 bases from V and 6 bases from J, with 16 bases between. The CDR3 spans 14 residues. The chain's CDR3 is CASSKRGGGGEQYF. For the CDR3, the DNA is TGTGCCAGTAGTAAGCGGGGAGGGGGCGGCGAGCAGTACTTC.

This clonotype was seen at least ten times. The rearrangement links TRBV28 to TRBJ1-1; TRBD1 might be the D (6 bases). V was clipped by 3 bases and J by 6 bases, with 11 bases between them. Germline V gene data show CDR1 as MDHEN and CDR2 as SYDVKM. There are 13 residues in the CDR3. The chain's CDR3 is CASSFPGGAEAFF. The CDR3 nucleotides read TGTGCCAGCAGTTTCCCGGGGGGCGCTGAAGCTTTCTTT.

The chain links TRBV5-1 to TRBJ1-1, with a possible D match to TRBD1 (6 bases). The CDR3 length is 14 residues. Trimming cost V 3 bases and J 6 bases, with 15 bases left between them. CDR1 is SGHRS and CDR2 is YFSETQ in the germline V gene. The DNA of the CDR3 is TGCGCCAGCAGCTGGGGGGCTGTAGGCGCTGAAGCTTTCTTT. Translated, it gives CASSWGAVGAEAFF.

At least ten counts were recorded for this clonotype. This sequence joins TRBV12-5 and TRBJ1-5; D possibly corresponds to TRBD1 (6 bases). CDR3 length equals 16 residues. Trimming pared 7 bases from V and 4 bases from J, leaving 20 bases between. CDR1 and CDR2 from the germline V gene are LGHNT and FRNRAP. For the CDR3, the DNA is TGTGCTAGTGCCCTCAAGGGTGGACAGACTAATCAGCCCCAGCATTTT. It codes for CASALKGGQTNQPQHF.

This clonotype has ten or more counts. This chain links TRBV7-2 with TRBJ2-3, with 11 nucleotides matching TRBD2. The trim removed 2 bases at V and 3 bases at J, leaving 13 bases unmatched. Germline V CDR1 and CDR2: SGHTA, FQGNSA. The CDR3 extends over 19 amino acids. CDR3 residues: CASSLWLLAGEVMTDTQYF. CDR3 in DNA: TGTGCCAGCAGCTTATGGTTACTAGCGGGGGAGGTGATGACAGATACGCAGTATTTT.

This clonotype came up a few times. The V and J genes are TRBV12-3 or TRBV12-4 and TRBJ2-1; the D gene is possibly TRBD1 (5 bases). The CDR3 extends over 14 amino acids. V lost 5 bases, J lost 3 bases, and 11 bases lay in between. DNA for the CDR3: TGTGCCAGCAGTCTCGGACAATTCTACAATGAGCAGTTCTTC. The encoded protein is CASSLGQFYNEQFF.

As concerns this clonotype: One junction end does not reproduce the germline sequence, and a read error may be involved. The rearrangement uses TRBV7-8 and TRBJ2-1; 9 bases fit TRBD1. The CDR3 contains 13 residues. Germline V gene data show CDR1 as SGHVS and CDR2 as FQNEAQ. This CDR3 reads CAGSSGTGNEQLF. CDR3 DNA: TGTGCCGGATCCTCAGGGACAGGGAATGAGCAGCTCTTC. The complete variable domain, with remaining parts taken from reference TRBV7-8 and TRBJ2-1, reads GAGVSQSPRYKVAKRGQDVALRCDPISGHVSLFWYQQALGQGPEFLTYFQNEAQLDKSGLPSDRFFAERPEGSVSTLKIQRTQQEDSAVYLCAGSSGTGNEQLFGPGTRLTVL.

This clonotype has a count of ten or more. The chain employs TRBV2 and TRBJ1-6, with D uncertain. The CDR3 sequence is 13 residues long. Germline CDR1 and CDR2: SNHLY and FYNNEI. V gave up 6 bases and J gave up 9 bases, with 12 bases separating them. CDR3 sequence (DNA): TGTGCCAGCAGGAGGGTGGCCAGTTCACCCCTCCACTTT. Protein: CASRRVASSPLHF.

This clonotype was recorded many times. This chain connects TRBV12-3 or TRBV12-4 to TRBJ1-1, with a tentative D call TRBD1 (6 bases). This CDR3 contains 15 residues. Trimming removed 3 bases at V and 5 bases at J, with 16 bases between. The CDR3 is CASSLAGRGGTEAFF. For the CDR3, the DNA is TGTGCCAGCAGTTTGGCCGGCAGGGGAGGGACTGAAGCTTTCTTT.

CDR3 loop: CASSLSAGVFYEQFF. The DNA of the CDR3 is TGTGCCAGCAGTTTATCAGCGGGGGTATTTTATGAGCAGTTCTTC. The chain has TRBV27 and TRBJ2-1; 8 nucleotides agree with TRBD2. This CDR3 spans 15 amino acids. Germline values: CDR1 MNHEY, CDR2 SMNVEV (reference sequence). The ends lost 0 bases at V and 8 bases at J; junction bases unmatched: 6.

The chain recombines TRBV12-3 or TRBV12-4 with TRBJ2-6, with TRBD1 as a possible D gene (5 bases). This CDR3 spans 19 amino acids. Trimming took 5 bases from V and 0 from J, leaving 20 bases between them. DNA of the CDR3: TGTGCCAGCAGTCCCCACCAGGGCACTCGTACCTCTGGGGCCAACGTCCTGACTTTC. Residues: CASSPHQGTRTSGANVLTF.

This chain links TRBV10-3 with TRBJ1-5; D unclear. V gave up 3 bases and J gave up 5 bases, with 14 bases separating them. CDR1 is ENHRY, CDR2 SYGVKD, per germline. The CDR3 loop spans 15 amino acids. CDR3 DNA sequence: TGTGCCATCAGTGATCCCCCGGGTGGGGATCAGCCCCAGCATTTT. It codes for CAISDPPGGDQPQHF.

The sample holds a few counts of this clonotype. The chain uses TRBV20-1 and TRBJ2-3, with D possibly being TRBD1 (6 bases). The CDR3 is made up of 15 amino acids. V was pared by 2 bases and J by 2 bases, with 14 bases between. Germline V gene sequence: CDR1 DFQATT, CDR2 SNEGSKA (reference sequence). This CDR3 is CSARWAGANTDTQYF. CDR3 bases: TGCAGTGCTAGATGGGCAGGGGCCAACACAGATACGCAGTATTTT.

This clonotype was counted a few times. This rearrangement joins TRBV6-1 to TRBJ2-2; unclear D gene. The V end lost 7 bases, the J end lost 7 bases, and 4 bases lay between the germline ends. Germline V CDR1 and CDR2: MNHNS, SASEGT. The CDR3 sequence is 10 residues long. The chain's CDR3 is CASMGGELFF. CDR3 sequence (DNA): TGTGCCAGCATGGGCGGGGAGCTGTTTTTT.

At least ten counts were recorded for this clonotype. The rearrangement links TRBV6-1 to TRBJ2-3, with 7 nucleotides matching TRBD1. V lost 5 bases and J lost 2; bases outside the gene matches: 16. The CDR3 has 18 amino acids. Germline CDR1 reads MNHNS; CDR2 reads SASEGT. Here the CDR3 DNA reads TGTGCCAGCAGTACCTACTCCGGGACAGCTCTGATCACAGATACGCAGTATTTT. Translating it yields CASSTYSGTALITDTQYF.

This clonotype was detected ten times or more. The chain employs TRBV2 and TRBJ2-5, with TRBD2 matching over 12 bases. Per the germline V gene, CDR1 is SNHLY and CDR2 is FYNNEI. The trim removed 8 bases at V and 2 bases at J, leaving 6 bases unmatched. This CDR3 region has 15 residues. CDR3 loop: CASCWTSGAQETQYF. The CDR3, as DNA: TGTGCCAGCTGTTGGACTAGCGGGGCTCAAGAGACCCAGTACTTC.

This clonotype showed up many times. The V call is TRBV3-1, the J call TRBJ1-2, with D perhaps matching TRBD1 (5 bases). Germline V CDR1 and CDR2: LGHDT, YNNKEL (reference sequence). The CDR3 loop spans 17 amino acids. V lost 0 bases to trimming and J lost 0 bases, with 14 bases between them. As DNA, the CDR3 is TGTGCCAGCAGCCAAGAAAAGCGGGGGGGGACTAACTATGGCTACACCTTC. Protein: CASSQEKRGGTNYGYTF.

This clonotype was counted many times. The chain joins TRBV10-3 to TRBJ2-1; D remains unclear. In germline, CDR1 is ENHRY, CDR2 SYGVKD. The CDR3 extends over 13 amino acids. Between the trimmed V and J ends, which lost 6 bases and 5 bases, there was a span of 11 bases. The CDR3 sequence is CAIRQTADNEQFF. CDR3 nucleotide sequence: TGTGCCATCAGGCAGACCGCGGACAATGAGCAGTTCTTC.

This clonotype occurred many times. CDR3 nucleotide sequence: TGCAGTGCTAGAGACAACAGGGGGCGACCGGTGGCTGAAGCTTTCTTT. Its protein is CSARDNRGRPVAEAFF. The chain employs TRBV20-1 and TRBJ1-1; TRBD1 agrees at 9 bases. The germline gives CDR1 DFQATT, CDR2 SNEGSKA (reference sequence). With 0 bases clipped from V and 6 bases from J, the junction kept 11 bases outside the gene matches. This CDR3 is 16 amino acids long.

This clonotype was observed at least ten times. The chain uses TRBV3-1 and TRBJ1-1; 7 bases match TRBD1. CDR1 is LGHDT, CDR2 YNNKEL, per germline (reference sequence). This CDR3 spans 15 amino acids. V lost 1 base to trimming and J lost 4 bases; unmatched junction nucleotides: 6. This CDR3 is CASSQGQGGVTEAFF. In nucleotides, the CDR3 is TGTGCCAGCAGCCAAGGACAGGGAGGAGTCACTGAAGCTTTCTTT.